The present TCR beta chain was sequenced within a study of Ad26.COV2.S vaccination and SARS-CoV-2 variants. Study-level results: Measures of TCR breadth and depth may have fallen short of total T cell responses. Those who received vaccine or placebo ended up with similar non-spike TCR breadth.

Concerning this clone: Its cognate antigen is unknown.

Libraries were prepared by immunoSEQ multiplex PCR; TCRdb keeps only in-frame clonotypes and omits some of them. The sample lists approximately 350,000 clones, roughly 87% occurring once. CDR1 is SGHTA and CDR2 is FQGTGA in the germline V gene. V trimming: 5 bases; J trimming: 4 bases; junction bases outside the gene matches: 6. The CDR3 consists of 15 residues. Regarding treatment: approximately 18 received Ad26.COV2.S at low or high dose, single or two shots; several received placebo; per-sample allocation not given. The samples date from day 63 after the first vaccine or placebo injection. Immunization relied on an Ad26 vector, which expressed Wuhan-strain SARS-CoV-2 spike.

The chain carries TRBV7-3 and TRBJ2-3; the match to TRBD1 covers 10 bases. Sample: peripheral blood, taken in a trial of Ad26.COV2.S vaccine versus placebo. The sequence was obtained from a person between 18 and 65 years old who received the Ad26.COV2.S COVID-19 vaccine or a placebo. Here the CDR3 reads CASSTPDRGADTQYF. The CDR3 DNA reads as TGTGCCAGCAGCACACCGGACAGGGGGGCAGATACGCAGTATTTT.